The 17 T cell receptor beta chains presented below share a single source sample, sequenced in a study of blood T cell repertoires in COVID-19. Method: immunoSEQ multiplex PCR; TCRdb's copy keeps in-frame clones and lacks some. The table shows about 220,000 clones, with roughly 90% occurring only once. The sample was peripheral blood. All receptors come from a man between 40 and 49 years old with active or convalescent COVID-19.

This chain connects TRBV7-3 to TRBJ2-3; possible D gene TRBD2, 6 bases. V was shortened by 0 bases and J by 0 bases, with 10 bases between the two germline ends. Germline CDR1 is SGHTA and CDR2 is FQGTGA. The CDR3 runs to 16 residues. CDR3 DNA sequence: TGTGCCAGCAGCTTAACGGCGGGGATTAGCACAGATACGCAGTATTTT. Amino acid sequence: CASSLTAGISTDTQYF.

This chain joins TRBV5-1 and TRBJ2-3; 8 bases are shared with TRBD2. This CDR3 region has 16 residues. Germline values: CDR1 SGHRS, CDR2 YFSETQ. Unmatched junction bases numbered 7, after V lost 4 bases and J lost 0 bases. CDR3: CASSANPGGSTDTQYF. DNA for the CDR3: TGCGCCAGCAGCGCCAACCCGGGGGGGAGCACAGATACGCAGTATTTT.

V gene TRBV5-5 combines with J gene TRBJ1-4; 8 nucleotides match TRBD1. V shed 2 bases, J shed 8 bases, and the junction held 5 bases outside the gene matches. Germline-derived CDR1 and CDR2 are SGHKS and YYEKEE (reference sequence). This CDR3 contains 14 residues. CDR3 residues: CASSFTGGGEKLFF. CDR3 coding DNA: TGTGCCAGCAGCTTTACAGGGGGTGGGGAAAAACTGTTTTTT. Filled out from reference TRBV5-5 and TRBJ1-4, the complete variable domain reads DAGVTQSPTHLIKTRGQQVTLRCSPISGHKSVSWYQQVLGQGPQFIFQYYEKEERGRGNFPDRFSARQFPNYSSELNVNALLLGDSALYLCASSFTGGGEKLFFGSGTQLSVL.

The rearrangement joins TRBV6-1 to TRBJ2-1; 13 nucleotides line up with TRBD2. J gave up 0 bases and V 4 bases, and 0 bases lay outside the gene matches. In germline, CDR1 is MNHNS, CDR2 SASEGT. CDR3 length: 16 residues. The CDR3 DNA is TGTGCCAGCAGTGGACTAGCGGGGGGCTCCTACAATGAGCAGTTCTTC. It encodes CASSGLAGGSYNEQFF.

The chain carries TRBV7-6 and TRBJ1-5; possibly TRBD1 for D (6 bases). The CDR3 extends over 16 amino acids. Germline CDR1 SGHVS, CDR2 FNYEAQ. Trimming removed 4 bases at V and 3 bases at J, with 16 bases between. CDR3 DNA: TGTGCCAGCAGCTCTGCGGGGGGGCACCTCAATCAGCCCCAGCATTTT. It yields the protein CASSSAGGHLNQPQHF.

A single count supports this clone. The rearrangement links TRBV7-8 to TRBJ2-3; D might be TRBD2 (6 bases). The length of the CDR3 is 16 residues. CDR1 and CDR2 from the germline V gene are SGHVS and FQNEAQ. V shed 8 bases and J shed 0 bases, with 18 bases lying between them. CDR3: CASGYTSGLSTDTQYF. The DNA of the CDR3 is TGTGCCAGCGGCTACACGAGCGGGCTCAGCACAGATACGCAGTATTTT.

The count of this clone is one. A read error may account for a junction end that differs from germline. This sequence joins TRBV7-7 and TRBJ1-6; D unresolved. Germline assignment: CDR1 SSHAT and CDR2 FNYEAQ (reference sequence). The CDR3 consists of 15 residues. The CDR3 is CASRLSPRINSPLHF. In DNA form, the CDR3 reads TGTGCTAGCAGACTTAGTCCCAGGATTAATTCACCCCTCCACTTT.

V usage is TRBV19 and J usage is TRBJ1-5; no clear D. Germline values: CDR1 LNHDA, CDR2 SQIVND (reference sequence). The CDR3 has 16 amino acids. Trimming took 5 bases from V and 0 from J, leaving 14 bases between them. The CDR3 nucleotides read TGTGCCAGTAGTGAGCCCCATATTTATAGCAATCAGCCCCAGCATTTT. Protein sequence: CASSEPHIYSNQPQHF.

The chain has TRBV29-1 and TRBJ2-1, with 7 positions matching TRBD2. V dropped 7 bases and J dropped 3; count of bases not matched to a gene: 9. The CDR3 is 14 residues long. Per the germline V gene, CDR1 is SQVTM and CDR2 is ANQGSEA. The DNA of the CDR3 is TGCAGCGCCCCTTGGGGGGGGAGCTACAATGAGCAGTTCTTC. This translates into CSAPWGGSYNEQFF.

V gene TRBV4-1 combines with J gene TRBJ2-7; the D is unclear. V lost 0 bases, J lost 3 bases, and 12 bases lay in between. The CDR3 spans 15 residues. Germline V gene data show CDR1 as MGHRA and CDR2 as YSYEKL. CDR3 in DNA: TGCGCCAGCAGCCAAGATTCGAAACAGATCTACGAGCAGTACTTC. Its protein product is CASSQDSKQIYEQYF.

The J gene is TRBJ1-6, the V gene TRBV28; D possibly corresponds to TRBD1 (5 bases). This CDR3 has 15 amino acids. Germline assignment: CDR1 MDHEN and CDR2 SYDVKM. V shed 1 base and J shed 4 bases, with 8 bases lying between them. As DNA, the CDR3 is TGTGCCAGCAGTTTATCAGGGATATATAATTCACCCCTCCACTTT. Protein sequence: CASSLSGIYNSPLHF.

The chain couples TRBV27 to TRBJ1-5; unclear D gene. The V and J ends lost 2 bases and 6 bases respectively, with 11 bases between them. Germline values: CDR1 MNHEY, CDR2 SMNVEV (reference sequence). The CDR3 totals 14 residues. CDR3 sequence (DNA): TGTGCCAGCAGTTTAGCGTATTCGGGTCAGCCCCAGCATTTT. Protein: CASSLAYSGQPQHF.

The genes are TRBV7-2 and TRBJ1-1; D unclear. Trimming removed 3 bases from V and 1 base from J, with 6 bases in between. The CDR3 is made up of 13 amino acids. Germline V lookup: CDR1 SGHTA, CDR2 FQGNSA. The CDR3 spells CASSFSWNTEAFF. The CDR3 DNA sequence: TGTGCCAGCAGCTTTTCATGGAACACTGAAGCTTTCTTT.

This rearrangement joins TRBV9 to TRBJ2-1, with 10 bases that match TRBD1. Germline assignment: CDR1 SGDLS and CDR2 YYNGEE. The CDR3 extends over 17 amino acids. Unmatched junction bases numbered 5, after V lost 0 bases and J lost 2 bases. DNA of the CDR3: TGTGCCAGCAGCGTAGGGGACAGGGGAAGAGCCTACAATGAGCAGTTCTTC. It yields the protein CASSVGDRGRAYNEQFF.

The genes are TRBV2 and TRBJ1-1; D may be TRBD1 (6 bases). Germline V gene lookup returns CDR1 SNHLY and CDR2 FYNNEI. Trimming removed 7 bases at V and 1 base at J, with 10 bases between. The CDR3 spans 13 residues. The CDR3 nucleotides are TGTGCCAGCACCTGGACAGAGAACACTGAAGCTTTCTTT. As protein: CASTWTENTEAFF.

The chain employs TRBV9 and TRBJ1-2; no clear D gene. The V gene lost 0 bases and the J gene lost 8 bases, with 14 bases spanning the gap. This CDR3 spans 14 amino acids. Per germline, CDR1 SGDLS and CDR2 YYNGEE. The CDR3 DNA follows: TGTGCCAGCAGCGTAGCCTACGCCGAGGGCGGCTACACCTTC. It specifies CASSVAYAEGGYTF.

V is TRBV3-1 (or the pseudogene TRBV3-2) and J is TRBJ1-2, with unresolved D. Germline V gene sequence: CDR1 LGHDT, CDR2 YNNKEL (reference sequence). CDR3 length equals 14 residues. V was clipped by 4 bases and J by 8 bases, with 17 bases between them. The chain's CDR3 is CASSPETRSSGYTF. For the CDR3, the DNA is TGTGCCAGCAGCCCTGAGACTCGGTCGTCCGGCTACACCTTC.